The next 18 T cell receptor beta chains were all read from a single sample in a study of somatic mutations in cytotoxic T cells in rheumatoid arthritis (dated 2017 in TCRdb). The library was produced with the immunoSEQ multiplex PCR assay. The clones in this table, taken by TCRdb from immuneACCESS, are in-frame only. Not every clone is retained; where verified, under half of the shortfall comes from an unresolved V gene, and the cause of the rest is unknown. In all, the sample holds some 11,000 clones, and approximately 71% of those were seen once. Around two fifths of the sample belongs to the ten largest clones. The sample consisted of CD8+ T cells sorted from blood. All receptors derive from an adult with rheumatoid arthritis.

V and J are TRBV28 and TRBJ1-5; the D is unclear. CDR1 and CDR2 (germline): MDHEN, SYDVKM. Trimming left V 5 bases short and J 0 bases short, with 8 bases between. The length of the CDR3 is 14 residues. For the CDR3, the DNA is TGTGCCAGCAGTCCACGTGTTAGCAATCAGCCCCAGCATTTT. Amino acids: CASSPRVSNQPQHF.

The genes are TRBV28 and TRBJ2-1; D is uncertain. Germline V gene lookup returns CDR1 MDHEN and CDR2 SYDVKM. V lost 3 bases, J lost 3 bases, and 9 bases lay in between. This CDR3 has 14 amino acids. CDR3 DNA: TGTGCCAGCAGTTTTCTGGACGGCTACAATGAGCAGTTCTTC. Translated, it gives CASSFLDGYNEQFF. The variable domain in full, with the rest retrieved from reference TRBV28 and TRBJ2-1, is DVKVTQSSRYLVKRTGEKVFLECVQDMDHENMFWYRQDPGLGLRLIYFSYDVKMKEKGDIPEGYSVSREKKERFSLILESASTNQTSMYLCASSFLDGYNEQFFGPGTRLTVL.

This clone was picked up one time. The rearrangement joins TRBV13 to TRBJ2-3, with 10 bases aligning to TRBD2. The germline gives CDR1 PRHDT, CDR2 FYEKMQ (reference sequence). The trim removed 10 bases at V and 0 bases at J, leaving 13 bases unmatched. This CDR3 has 17 residues. In nucleotides, the CDR3 is TGTGCCACCCGGGAGCTAGCGGGGGCCCCTAGCACAGATACGCAGTATTTT. It yields the protein CATRELAGAPSTDTQYF.

The chain carries TRBV9 and TRBJ2-3, with a weak D call TRBD2 (6 bases). Germline lookup yields CDR1 SGDLS and CDR2 YYNGEE. V lost 4 bases and J lost 0, with 18 bases in between. The CDR3 has 17 amino acids. The CDR3 is CASSSGGAGTSTDTQYF. CDR3 sequence (DNA): TGTGCCAGCAGCTCCGGAGGAGCGGGCACTAGCACAGATACGCAGTATTTT. The full variable domain, its missing parts supplied by reference TRBV9 and TRBJ2-3, is DSGVTQTPKHLITATGQRVTLRCSPRSGDLSVYWYQQSLDQGLQFLIQYYNGEERAKGNILERFSAQQFPDLHSELNLSSLELGDSALYFCASSSGGAGTSTDTQYFGPGTRLTVL.

The genes are TRBV5-1 and TRBJ1-1; 9 bases match TRBD1. CDR1 and CDR2 from the germline V gene are SGHRS and YFSETQ. Trimming took 4 bases from V and 4 from J; bases not matched to a gene: 8. The CDR3 covers 15 residues. The CDR3 DNA reads TGCGCCAGCAGCCCGGAGACAGGGGGGATCACTGAAGCTTTCTTT. Its protein product is CASSPETGGITEAFF. The whole variable domain, filled in from reference TRBV5-1 and TRBJ1-1, reads KAGVTQTPRYLIKTRGQQVTLSCSPISGHRSVSWYQQTPGQGLQFLFEYFSETQRNKGNFPGRFSGRQFSNSRSEMNVSTLELGDSALYLCASSPETGGITEAFFGQGTRLTVV.

The V gene is TRBV7-3, the J gene TRBJ2-3; D call uncertain. The CDR3 length is 13 residues. Germline CDR1 SGHTA, CDR2 FQGTGA. The V end lost 5 bases, the J end lost 2 bases, and 8 bases lay between the germline ends. CDR3 in amino acids: CASSLWTTDTQYF. CDR3 sequence (DNA): TGTGCCAGCAGCCTATGGACCACAGATACGCAGTATTTT.

In this sample, this clone turned up a few times. The gene calls are TRBV4-3 and TRBJ1-5, with D unresolved. The V gene's germline CDR1 is LGHNA and CDR2 YSLEER. V dropped 0 bases and J dropped 6 bases, with 6 bases sitting between them. The CDR3 is 13 residues long. CDR3 loop: CASSQDWGQPQHF. The CDR3, as DNA: TGCGCCAGCAGCCAAGATTGGGGTCAGCCCCAGCATTTT.

The chain carries TRBV4-2 and TRBJ1-2; no clear D. Trimming took off 0 bases at V and 3 bases at J, with 14 bases between the two ends. CDR1 and CDR2 from the germline V gene are LGHNA and YNFKEQ. The CDR3 spans 16 residues. The chain's CDR3 is CASSQDRLGLYYGYTF. In DNA form, the CDR3 reads TGTGCCAGCAGCCAAGATCGCTTGGGCTTGTACTATGGCTACACCTTC.

The chain combines TRBV7-2 with TRBJ2-7; TRBD2 matches at 9 bases. The CDR3 runs 15 residues. V was pared by 1 base and J by 5 bases, with 6 bases of the junction left unmatched. CDR1 and CDR2 (germline): SGHTA, FQGNSA. CDR3 nucleotides: TGTGCCAGCAGCTTAGTAGCGGGGGTAATCAACGAGCAGTACTTC. Translation gives CASSLVAGVINEQYF.

This sequence joins TRBV4-1 and TRBJ2-7; 16 bases match TRBD2. Germline assignment: CDR1 MGHRA and CDR2 YSYEKL. The CDR3 extends over 16 amino acids. Trimming removed 4 bases from V and 5 bases from J; junction bases left unmatched: 5. CDR3 region: CASSPGTSGGAHEQYF. CDR3 bases: TGCGCCAGCAGCCCAGGGACTAGCGGGGGGGCCCACGAGCAGTACTTC.

This clone was observed once. The chain is built from TRBV7-3 and TRBJ1-2, with D possibly matching TRBD1 (6 bases). Per the germline V gene, CDR1 is SGHTA and CDR2 is FQGTGA. The CDR3 consists of 13 residues. Trimming pared 5 bases from V and 3 bases from J, leaving 10 bases between. Written as DNA, the CDR3 is TGTGCCAGCAGCGAAACAGGGTACTATGGCTACACCTTC. This codes for CASSETGYYGYTF.

The gene calls are TRBV5-8 and TRBJ1-5; D remains unclear. CDR1 is SGHTS and CDR2 is YDEGEE in the germline V gene. CDR3 length equals 16 residues. Trimming cost V 0 bases and J 2 bases, with 12 bases left between them. CDR3 sequence: CASSLVPRRGNQPQHF. In nucleotides, the CDR3 is TGTGCCAGCAGCTTGGTTCCCCGGAGAGGCAATCAGCCCCAGCATTTT.

J is TRBJ2-2 and V is TRBV4-3; 7 bases agree with TRBD1. Germline V gene sequence: CDR1 LGHNA, CDR2 YSLEER. The trim removed 0 bases at V and 7 bases at J, leaving 2 bases unmatched. The CDR3 runs to 14 residues. This CDR3 is CASSQEGGGGELFF. The CDR3 DNA sequence: TGCGCCAGCAGCCAAGAAGGGGGCGGCGGGGAGCTGTTTTTT.

This clone was seen once. The J gene is TRBJ1-2, the V gene TRBV27; TRBD1 is a possible D gene (6 bases). Trimming left V 5 bases short and J 0 bases short, with 22 bases between. Per germline, CDR1 MNHEY and CDR2 SMNVEV (reference sequence). This CDR3 region has 18 residues. CDR3 amino acids: CASSPRGQTKISNYGYTF. CDR3 DNA: TGTGCCAGCAGTCCAAGAGGACAGACAAAAATTTCTAACTATGGCTACACCTTC.

The chain combines TRBV4-1 with TRBJ1-1; 11 nucleotides align to TRBD1. V lost 5 bases and J lost 4; bases outside the gene matches: 6. Germline CDR1 and CDR2: MGHRA and YSYEKL. This CDR3 has 15 residues. The CDR3 sequence is CASSAAGTGGTEAFF. The DNA of the CDR3 is TGCGCCAGCAGCGCCGCCGGGACAGGGGGCACTGAAGCTTTCTTT.

The rearrangement joins TRBV18 to TRBJ2-1, with D unresolved. Deletions cut 2 bases from V and 6 bases from J, with 17 bases between. The germline V gene has CDR1 KGHSH and CDR2 LQKENI. The CDR3 spans 16 residues. CDR3 in DNA: TGTGCCAGCTCACCAAGGCAGGCGGCCCCTTTCAATGAGCAGTTCTTC. Translating it yields CASSPRQAAPFNEQFF.

This clone turned up a few times. This CDR3 is CASSREGNQPQHF. In DNA form, the CDR3 reads TGTGCCAGCAGTCGGGAGGGCAATCAGCCCCAGCATTTT. The genes are TRBV27 and TRBJ1-5; no clear D. Germline V CDR1 and CDR2: MNHEY, SMNVEV (reference sequence). V lost 5 bases and J 2 bases, leaving 7 bases between the germline ends. The CDR3 spans 13 residues.

The chain employs TRBV21-1 and TRBJ2-1. TRBV21-1 corresponds to a pseudogene. The CDR3 covers 16 residues. The DNA of the CDR3 is TGTGCCAGCAGCAAATGGGGTAGGACCTTTTACAATGAGCAGTTCTTC. Translation: CASSKWGRTFYNEQFF.